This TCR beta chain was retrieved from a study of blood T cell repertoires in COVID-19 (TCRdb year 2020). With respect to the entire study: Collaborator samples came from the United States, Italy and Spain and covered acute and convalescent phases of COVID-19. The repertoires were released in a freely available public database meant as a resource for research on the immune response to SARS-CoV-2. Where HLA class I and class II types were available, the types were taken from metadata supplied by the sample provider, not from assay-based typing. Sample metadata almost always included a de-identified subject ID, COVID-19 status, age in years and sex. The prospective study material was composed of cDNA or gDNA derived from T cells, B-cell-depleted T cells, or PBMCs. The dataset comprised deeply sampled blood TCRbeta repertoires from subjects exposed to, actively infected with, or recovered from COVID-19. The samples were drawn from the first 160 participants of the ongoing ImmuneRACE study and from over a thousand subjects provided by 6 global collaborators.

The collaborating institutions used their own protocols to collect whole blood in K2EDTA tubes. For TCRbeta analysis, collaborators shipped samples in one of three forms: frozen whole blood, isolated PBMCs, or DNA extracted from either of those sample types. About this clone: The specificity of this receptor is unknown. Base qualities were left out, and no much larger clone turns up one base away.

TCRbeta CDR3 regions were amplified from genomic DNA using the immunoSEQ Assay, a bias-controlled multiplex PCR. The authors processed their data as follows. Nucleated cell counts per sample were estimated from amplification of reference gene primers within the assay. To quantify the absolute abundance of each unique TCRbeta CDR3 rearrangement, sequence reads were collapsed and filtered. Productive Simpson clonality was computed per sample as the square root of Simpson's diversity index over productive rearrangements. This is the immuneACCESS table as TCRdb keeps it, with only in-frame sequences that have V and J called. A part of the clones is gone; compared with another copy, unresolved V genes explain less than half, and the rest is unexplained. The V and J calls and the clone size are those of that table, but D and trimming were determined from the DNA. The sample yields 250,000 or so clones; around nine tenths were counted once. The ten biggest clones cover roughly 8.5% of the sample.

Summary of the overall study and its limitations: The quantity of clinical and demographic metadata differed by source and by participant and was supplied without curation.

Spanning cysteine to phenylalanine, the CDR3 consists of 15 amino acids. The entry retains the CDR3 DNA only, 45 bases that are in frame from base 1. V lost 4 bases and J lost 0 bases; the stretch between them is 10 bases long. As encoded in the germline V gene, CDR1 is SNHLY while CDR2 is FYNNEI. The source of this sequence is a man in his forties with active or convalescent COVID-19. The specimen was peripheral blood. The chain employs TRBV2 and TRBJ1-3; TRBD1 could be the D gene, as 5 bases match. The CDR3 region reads CASSGSGGSGNTIYF. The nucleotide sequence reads TGTGCCAGCAGTGGGTCGGGGGGCTCTGGAAACACCATATATTTT.